This TCR beta chain is drawn from a study of blood T cell repertoires in COVID-19. Study-wide background: Samples came from the United States, Italy and Spain, spanning acute and convalescent COVID-19. Sample material is recorded as cDNA or gDNA derived from T cells, B-cell-depleted T cells, or PBMCs.

After removal of 6 bases from V and 7 bases from J, the junction contained 11 bases not matched to a gene. Germline V gene lookup returns CDR1 MNHEY and CDR2 SVGAGI. CDR3 length: 14 residues. Original processing notes: Quantification of nucleated cells was approximated via reference gene primer amplification. Some clones are missing from TCRdb's copy, which holds only in-frame ones; the method was immunoSEQ multiplex PCR. The DNA gave D and trimming, while V, J and clone size come from that table. The table includes approximately 350,000 clones, about 90% detected once. The material sequenced was peripheral blood. The genes are TRBV6-5 and TRBJ1-2, with 7 nucleotides matching TRBD1. The receptor comes from a young woman who had recovered from COVID-19. The CDR3 DNA reads TGTGCCAGCAGCTTAAAAGGACAGGTCGGTGGCTACACCTTC. Protein: CASSLKGQVGGYTF.